The 12 T cell receptor beta chains listed next were all sequenced from one sample in a study of T cell responses to AZD1222 COVID-19 vaccine. Measured with immunoSEQ multiplex PCR; TCRdb has only the in-frame clones, and not every one. The sample contains 160,000 or so clones, approximately 90% of which appear only once. Source: peripheral blood, taken on day 0 of AZD1222 vaccination. Receptor source: an adult in good health.

About this clone itself: An end of the junction does not agree with germline; a read error may underlie this. The chain uses TRBV12-3 or TRBV12-4 and TRBJ1-1, with D possibly matching TRBD1 (5 bases). The CDR3 loop spans 12 amino acids. For the CDR3, the DNA is TGTGCCAGCAGACCCAGAAGCCCGACAGATGTTTTC. Translated, it gives CASRPRSPTDVF.

The V gene is TRBV6-5, the J gene TRBJ2-7, with 10 bases fitting TRBD1. Germline V CDR1 and CDR2: MNHEY, SVGAGI. Unmatched junction bases numbered 7, after V lost 7 bases and J lost 4 bases. The CDR3 loop spans 14 amino acids. CDR3: CASNTGTGVYEQYF. The CDR3 DNA reads as TGTGCCAGCAACACCGGGACAGGGGTATACGAGCAGTACTTC.

V usage is TRBV19 and J usage is TRBJ1-2; D is perhaps TRBD1 (6 bases). V shed 6 bases and J shed 3 bases, with 17 bases lying between them. Germline V gives CDR1 LNHDA, CDR2 SQIVND (reference sequence). The CDR3 has 15 residues. Written as DNA, the CDR3 is TGTGCCAGTAGCGACCCGGGGGGCGCGGACTATGGCTACACCTTC. It encodes CASSDPGGADYGYTF.

The rearrangement links TRBV19 to TRBJ1-4, with TRBD1 matching 7 bases. Germline V gene sequence: CDR1 LNHDA, CDR2 SQIVND (reference sequence). V dropped 1 base and J dropped 4; count of bases not matched to a gene: 3. The CDR3 is made up of 15 amino acids. CDR3 amino acids: CASSIGQGVNEKLFF. For the CDR3, the DNA is TGTGCCAGTAGTATAGGACAGGGTGTTAATGAAAAACTGTTTTTT.

The count of this clone is one. The rearrangement uses TRBV4-3 and TRBJ2-1; 9 bases are shared with TRBD2. V was clipped by 1 base and J by 0 bases; unmatched bases: 4. The CDR3 has 17 amino acids. CDR1 and CDR2 from the germline V gene are LGHNA and YSLEER. The CDR3, as DNA: TGCGCCAGCAGCCAAGTCGCGGGAGGGGGCTCCTACAATGAGCAGTTCTTC. This translates into CASSQVAGGGSYNEQFF.

The rearrangement uses TRBV28 and TRBJ2-7; 13 nucleotides align to TRBD2. V lost 5 bases to trimming and J lost 7 bases; unmatched junction nucleotides: 8. Germline lookup yields CDR1 MDHEN and CDR2 SYDVKM. The CDR3 totals 15 residues. The CDR3 is CASSPLAGGPGEQYF. The CDR3, as DNA: TGTGCCAGCAGTCCACTAGCGGGAGGGCCCGGGGAGCAGTACTTC.

This chain links TRBV7-9 with TRBJ2-5; the match to TRBD1 covers 9 bases. Germline V gene lookup returns CDR1 SEHNR and CDR2 FQNEAQ (reference sequence). The CDR3 totals 14 residues. V lost 5 bases and J lost 3; bases outside the gene matches: 4. CDR3 sequence: CASSQQGAEETQYF. The CDR3 DNA reads as TGTGCCAGCAGCCAACAGGGGGCAGAAGAGACCCAGTACTTC.

CDR3 in amino acids: CASSDSISGSSYNEQFF. The CDR3 DNA is TGTGCCAGCAGTGACTCGATTTCTGGGAGCTCCTACAATGAGCAGTTCTTC. J is TRBJ2-1 and V is TRBV6-4; tentatively, D is TRBD2 (5 bases). This CDR3 has 17 amino acids. Looked up from germline, CDR1 is MRHNA and CDR2 is SNTAGT. Trimming removed 0 bases at V and 0 bases at J, with 12 bases between.

The chain joins TRBV5-6 to TRBJ1-1; D remains ambiguous. The CDR3 extends over 12 amino acids. Germline CDR1 SGHDT, CDR2 YYEEEE. V shed 0 bases and J shed 3 bases, with 3 bases lying between them. The CDR3 reads CASSLDDTEAFF. The CDR3 bases are TGTGCCAGCAGCTTGGATGACACTGAAGCTTTCTTT.

The chain has TRBV10-3 and TRBJ2-2; 14 nucleotides agree with TRBD2. This CDR3 is 18 amino acids long. Germline loops: CDR1 ENHRY, CDR2 SYGVKD. After removal of 3 bases from V and 4 bases from J, the junction contained 7 bases not matched to a gene. The CDR3 sequence is CAISDPGLAGAGTGELFF. The CDR3 coding sequence is TGTGCCATCAGTGATCCGGGACTAGCGGGAGCGGGCACCGGGGAGCTGTTTTTT.

The gene calls are TRBV7-2 and TRBJ1-1, with TRBD1 matching 7 bases. Trimming cost V 7 bases and J 5 bases; bases outside gene matches: 10. Per germline, CDR1 SGHTA and CDR2 FQGNSA. This CDR3 has 14 residues. The CDR3 sequence is CASTQQGRDTEAFF. CDR3 DNA sequence: TGTGCCAGCACCCAACAGGGGAGGGATACTGAAGCTTTCTTT.

This chain joins TRBV19 and TRBJ1-1; the match to TRBD1 covers 10 bases. With V trimmed by 6 bases and J by 6 bases, 10 bases remained unmatched. This CDR3 has 15 amino acids. Germline assignment: CDR1 LNHDA and CDR2 SQIVND (reference sequence). The CDR3 DNA reads as TGTGCCAGTAGCTGGGACAGGGGAATAAGCGCTGAAGCTTTCTTT. Its protein is CASSWDRGISAEAFF.